The 8 T cell receptor beta chains given below trace back to one sample, sequenced in a study of cytomegalovirus exposure and HLA in healthy donors. The PCR contained 60 Vbeta and 13 Jbeta primers. The method was immunoSEQ multiplex PCR; TCRdb's version includes in-frame clones alone and lacks a portion of them. Altogether 150,000 to 200,000 clones are present, more than 60% being singletons, with the ten largest covering 1.4% to 1.5%. The sample taken for sequencing was PBMCs. The receptors shown here come from a woman between 25 and 40 years old in good health and CMV-seropositive.

J is TRBJ1-3 and V is TRBV9; tentatively, D is TRBD1 (6 bases). Per the germline V gene, CDR1 is SGDLS and CDR2 is YYNGEE. The CDR3 runs to 15 residues. V was cut by 0 bases and J by 3 bases, with 10 bases left in between. CDR3 DNA sequence: TGTGCCAGCAGCGTAGGGGCAGGGGATGGAAACACCATATATTTT. Its translation: CASSVGAGDGNTIYF.

The chain is built from TRBV7-2 and TRBJ2-3; TRBD2 aligns across 9 bases. CDR3 length: 15 residues. Germline V lookup: CDR1 SGHTA, CDR2 FQGNSA. The V segment lost 4 bases and the J segment 1 base; nucleotides outside the gene matches: 3. This CDR3 reads CASSSRTSGTDTQYF. The CDR3, as DNA: TGTGCCAGCAGCTCAAGGACTAGCGGCACAGATACGCAGTATTTT. The complete variable domain, with remaining parts taken from reference TRBV7-2 and TRBJ2-3, reads GAGVSQSPSNKVTEKGKDVELRCDPISGHTALYWYRQSLGQGLEFLIYFQGNSAPDKSGLPSDRFSAERTGGSVSTLTIQRTQQEDSAVYLCASSSRTSGTDTQYFGPGTRLTVL.

The rearrangement links TRBV28 to TRBJ2-1, with 11 positions matching TRBD1. Germline V CDR1 and CDR2: MDHEN, SYDVKM. V was clipped by 5 bases and J by 9 bases; unmatched bases: 9. The CDR3 is 15 amino acids. The CDR3 reads CASSPWTGGFGEQFF. For the CDR3, the DNA is TGTGCCAGCAGTCCCTGGACAGGGGGCTTCGGTGAGCAGTTCTTC.

The chain is built from TRBV27 and TRBJ2-5; D is possibly TRBD2 (7 bases). V was trimmed by 7 bases and J by 5 bases, leaving 14 bases between them. The V gene's germline CDR1 is MNHEY and CDR2 SMNVEV (reference sequence). The CDR3 runs 13 residues. The CDR3 DNA is TGTGCCAGCACCGGTGAGGGGGGGGAGACCCAGTACTTC. Protein: CASTGEGGETQYF.

The rearrangement joins TRBV4-1 to TRBJ1-3; D ambiguous. Between the trimmed V and J ends, which lost 0 bases and 0 bases, there was a span of 9 bases. In germline, CDR1 is MGHRA, CDR2 YSYEKL. CDR3 size: 16 residues. CDR3 DNA: TGCGCCAGCAGCCAAGAGGCGGCCAACTCTGGAAACACCATATATTTT. Encoded protein: CASSQEAANSGNTIYF.

The chain carries TRBV7-2 and TRBJ2-3, with D perhaps matching TRBD1 (6 bases). This CDR3 has 16 residues. V was pared by 2 bases and J by 5 bases, with 17 bases between. Germline V gene data show CDR1 as SGHTA and CDR2 as FQGNSA. The DNA of the CDR3 is TGTGCCAGCAGCTTATTGGGCAGGGGATCCAAAGATACGCAGTATTTT. Translating it yields CASSLLGRGSKDTQYF.

The chain employs TRBV5-6 and TRBJ1-5; D not certain. Per the germline V gene, CDR1 is SGHDT and CDR2 is YYEEEE. V was clipped by 0 bases and J by 1 base, with 5 bases between them. The length of the CDR3 is 14 residues. The CDR3 loop is CASSLGHSNQPQHF. For the CDR3, the DNA is TGTGCCAGCAGCTTGGGACACAGCAATCAGCCCCAGCATTTT.

This clone has a handful of counts. The chain recombines TRBV12-5 with TRBJ2-3; 8 positions agree with TRBD2. This CDR3 comprises 16 residues. The trim removed 1 base at V and 3 bases at J, leaving 6 bases unmatched. Germline values: CDR1 LGHNT, CDR2 FRNRAP. The CDR3 sequence: CASGLGTSTMTDTQYF. The CDR3 coding sequence is TGTGCTAGTGGTTTGGGGACTAGCACTATGACAGATACGCAGTATTTT.